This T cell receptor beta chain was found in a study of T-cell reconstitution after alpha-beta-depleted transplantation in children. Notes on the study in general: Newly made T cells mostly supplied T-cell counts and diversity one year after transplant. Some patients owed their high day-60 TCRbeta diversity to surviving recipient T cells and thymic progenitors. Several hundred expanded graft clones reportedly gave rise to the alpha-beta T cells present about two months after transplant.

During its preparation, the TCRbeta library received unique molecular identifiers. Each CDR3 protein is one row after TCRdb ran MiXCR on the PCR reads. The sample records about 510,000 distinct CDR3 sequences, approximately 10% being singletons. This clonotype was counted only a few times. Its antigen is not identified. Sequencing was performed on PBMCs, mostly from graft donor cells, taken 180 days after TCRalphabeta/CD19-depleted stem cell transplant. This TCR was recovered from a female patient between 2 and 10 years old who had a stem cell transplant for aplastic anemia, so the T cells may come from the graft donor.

This CDR3 is CASNRGRDTEAFF. DNA for the CDR3: TGTGCCAGCAATCGGGGAAGGGACACTGAAGCTTTCTTT. The chain has TRBV6-1 and TRBJ1-1; no reliable D call. Per germline, CDR1 MNHNS and CDR2 SASEGT. The V end was cut by 7 bases, the J end by 3 bases, with 12 bases between. The CDR3 loop spans 13 amino acids.